The 3 T cell receptor beta chains below come from one sample, sequenced in a study of early T cells in non-severe SARS-CoV-2 infection. MiXCR was run by TCRdb on the 5' RACE reads, yielding one entry per CDR3 protein. The sample holds more than 20,000 distinct CDR3 sequences, roughly 4.2% seen once. The sequencing input was whole blood. These receptors originate from an adult who was a healthcare worker with PCR-confirmed SARS-CoV-2 infection or an uninfected control (not recorded which).

This clonotype was seen repeatedly, ten times or more. This chain joins TRBV9 and TRBJ1-1; D perhaps matches TRBD1 (5 bases). Germline-derived CDR1 and CDR2 are SGDLS and YYNGEE. The CDR3 runs 13 residues. V was cut by 5 bases and J by 3 bases, with 11 bases left in between. CDR3 nucleotides: TGTGCCAGCAGGGACCAGGGAGACACTGAAGCTTTCTTT. It codes for CASRDQGDTEAFF.

This clonotype was observed at least ten times. This sequence joins TRBV12-3 or TRBV12-4 and TRBJ1-1; D uncertain. The CDR3 sequence is 13 residues long. V dropped 3 bases and J dropped 0 bases, with 5 bases sitting between them. The chain's CDR3 is CASSFAVNTEAFF. In DNA, the CDR3 is TGTGCCAGCAGTTTCGCGGTGAACACTGAAGCTTTCTTT.

This clonotype came up many times. The chain combines TRBV4-3 with TRBJ2-1; 7 nucleotides match TRBD1. The CDR3 contains 14 residues. V was pared by 3 bases and J by 8 bases, with 7 bases of the junction left unmatched. CDR1 and CDR2 from the germline V gene are LGHNA and YSLEER. This CDR3 is CASSQTGKRDEQFF. The CDR3 DNA follows: TGCGCCAGCAGCCAGACAGGGAAGAGGGATGAGCAGTTCTTC.